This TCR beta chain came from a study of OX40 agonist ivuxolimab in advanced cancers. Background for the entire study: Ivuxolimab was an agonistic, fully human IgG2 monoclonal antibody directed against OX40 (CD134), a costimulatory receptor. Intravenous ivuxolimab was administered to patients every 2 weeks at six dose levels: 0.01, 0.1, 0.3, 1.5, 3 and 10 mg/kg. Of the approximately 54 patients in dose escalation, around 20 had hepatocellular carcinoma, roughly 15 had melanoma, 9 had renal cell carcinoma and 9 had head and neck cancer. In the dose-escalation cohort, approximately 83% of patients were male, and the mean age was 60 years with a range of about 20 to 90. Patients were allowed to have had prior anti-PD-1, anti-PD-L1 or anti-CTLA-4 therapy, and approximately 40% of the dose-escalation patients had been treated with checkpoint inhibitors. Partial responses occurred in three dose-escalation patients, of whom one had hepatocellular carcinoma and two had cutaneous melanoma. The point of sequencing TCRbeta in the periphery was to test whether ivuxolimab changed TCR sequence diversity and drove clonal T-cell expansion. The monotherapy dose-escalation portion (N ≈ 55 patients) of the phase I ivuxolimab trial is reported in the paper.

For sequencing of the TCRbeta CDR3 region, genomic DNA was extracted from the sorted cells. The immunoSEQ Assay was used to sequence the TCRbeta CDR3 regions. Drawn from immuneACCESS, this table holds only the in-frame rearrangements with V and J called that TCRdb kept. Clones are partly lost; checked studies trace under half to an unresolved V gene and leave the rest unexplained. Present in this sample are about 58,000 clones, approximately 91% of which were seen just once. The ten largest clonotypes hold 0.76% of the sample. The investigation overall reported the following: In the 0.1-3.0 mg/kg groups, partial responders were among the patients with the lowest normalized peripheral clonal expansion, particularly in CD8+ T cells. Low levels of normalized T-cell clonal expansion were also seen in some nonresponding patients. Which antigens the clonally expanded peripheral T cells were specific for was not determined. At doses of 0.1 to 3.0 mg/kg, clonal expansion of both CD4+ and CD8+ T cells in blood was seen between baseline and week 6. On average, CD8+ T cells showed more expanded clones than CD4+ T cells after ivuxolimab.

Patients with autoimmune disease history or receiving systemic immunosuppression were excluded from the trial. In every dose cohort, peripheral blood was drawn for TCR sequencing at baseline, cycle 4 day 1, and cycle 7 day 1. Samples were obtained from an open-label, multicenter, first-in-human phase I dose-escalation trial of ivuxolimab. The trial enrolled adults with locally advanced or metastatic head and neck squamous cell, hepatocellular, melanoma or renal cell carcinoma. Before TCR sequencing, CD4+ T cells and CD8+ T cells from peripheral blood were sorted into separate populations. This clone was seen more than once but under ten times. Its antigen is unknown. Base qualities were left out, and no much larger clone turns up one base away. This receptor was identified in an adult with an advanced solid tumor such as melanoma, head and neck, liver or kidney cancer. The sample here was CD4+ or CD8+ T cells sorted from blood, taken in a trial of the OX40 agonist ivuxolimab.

The CDR3 sequence is CASSLDSNYGYTF. The nucleotides read TGTGCCAGCAGCCTCGACAGCAACTATGGCTACACCTTC. The sequence joins TRBV28 to TRBJ1-2; the D gene is possibly TRBD1, with 5 bases matching. CDR1 and CDR2, per the germline V gene, are MDHEN and SYDVKM. The junction carries 10 bases between V and J, which are trimmed by 6 bases and 2 bases respectively. Its CDR3 holds 13 amino acids, cysteine through phenylalanine. Only the CDR3 portion is preserved as DNA: 39 bases, with reading frame beginning at the first base.